One sample yielded the 28 T cell receptor beta chains listed below, sequenced in a study of PD-1 and CTLA-4 blockade in melanoma. The repertoire was sequenced with immunoSEQ multiplex PCR; TCRdb's copy has only in-frame clones and lacks some. The sample lists tens of thousands of clones, 85% to 90% seen once, with 7.5% to 10% in the top ten. Sequenced here: CD8+ T cells from peripheral blood, sampled before anti-PD-1 treatment. Source of these receptors: a human donor with melanoma.

The rearrangement uses TRBV3-1 (or the pseudogene TRBV3-2) and TRBJ2-5; 7 bases match TRBD1. From germline, CDR1 is LGHDT and CDR2 YNNKEL (reference sequence). The length of the CDR3 is 16 residues. The V and J ends lost 3 bases and 0 bases, in that order; junction bases with no gene match: 7. CDR3 bases: TGTGCCAGCAGCCAGCACAGGGGCGACTACCAAGAGACCCAGTACTTC. Its protein product is CASSQHRGDYQETQYF.

V is TRBV9 and J is TRBJ2-3; D unresolved. V lost 4 bases to trimming and J lost 3 bases, with 9 bases between them. CDR1 is SGDLS and CDR2 is YYNGEE in the germline V gene. The CDR3 contains 13 residues. The CDR3 sequence: CASSHGATDTQYF. DNA for the CDR3: TGTGCCAGCAGCCACGGAGCAACAGATACGCAGTATTTT.

This sequence joins TRBV5-1 and TRBJ2-1; the match to TRBD2 covers 8 bases. The V segment lost 0 bases and the J segment 2 bases; nucleotides outside the gene matches: 4. Germline values: CDR1 SGHRS, CDR2 YFSETQ. The length of the CDR3 is 16 residues. CDR3 nucleotides: TGCGCCAGCAGCTTGGAGGCTAGCGGGCCCTACAATGAGCAGTTCTTC. Translated, it gives CASSLEASGPYNEQFF.

Of note for this clone: Different DNA sequences within this sample yield the same CDR3. This chain uses TRBV5-1 with TRBJ2-7; D is unclear. The CDR3 spans 13 residues. The germline V gene encodes CDR1 SGHRS and CDR2 YFSETQ. V was cut by 4 bases and J by 2 bases, with 10 bases left in between. CDR3 sequence reads: CASSPTEAYEQYF. DNA of the CDR3: TGCGCCAGCAGCCCAACAGAGGCCTACGAGCAGTACTTC.

The chain recombines TRBV4-1 with TRBJ1-4, with D unclear. Deletions cut 0 bases from V and 9 bases from J, with 8 bases between. Per germline, CDR1 MGHRA and CDR2 YSYEKL. This CDR3 is built from 13 residues. CDR3 bases: TGCGCCAGCAGCCAAGATTGGATGCAAAAACTGTTTTTT. Translation: CASSQDWMQKLFF.

Only one count was recorded for this clone. V is TRBV28 and J is TRBJ2-2; D gene unclear. V was clipped by 9 bases and J by 2 bases, with 13 bases between them. The CDR3 is made up of 14 amino acids. The germline V gene has CDR1 MDHEN and CDR2 SYDVKM. The CDR3 loop is CASSIGPNTGELFF. Written as DNA, the CDR3 is TGTGCCAGTAGCATTGGGCCAAACACCGGGGAGCTGTTTTTT.

The chain carries TRBV19 and TRBJ2-3; a possible D gene is TRBD2 (5 bases). The CDR3 consists of 14 residues. The germline V and J ends were trimmed by 4 bases and 0 bases, with 8 bases remaining between them. Germline V gene sequence: CDR1 LNHDA, CDR2 SQIVND (reference sequence). The CDR3, as DNA: TGTGCCAGTAGTACATGGACTAGCACAGATACGCAGTATTTT. Translated: CASSTWTSTDTQYF.

This chain uses TRBV5-1 with TRBJ2-3; 11 nucleotides line up with TRBD2. Per the germline V gene, CDR1 is SGHRS and CDR2 is YFSETQ. V was pared by 0 bases and J by 2 bases, with 5 bases of the junction left unmatched. The CDR3 sequence is 17 residues long. The CDR3 sequence is CASSLAASGGLTDTQYF. CDR3 in DNA: TGCGCCAGCAGCTTGGCGGCTAGCGGGGGGCTCACAGATACGCAGTATTTT. Looking up the rest from reference TRBV5-1 and TRBJ2-3 gives the full variable domain: KAGVTQTPRYLIKTRGQQVTLSCSPISGHRSVSWYQQTPGQGLQFLFEYFSETQRNKGNFPGRFSGRQFSNSRSEMNVSTLELGDSALYLCASSLAASGGLTDTQYFGPGTRLTVL.

The genes are TRBV12-3 or TRBV12-4 and TRBJ1-2, with D maybe TRBD1 (5 bases). The V and J ends lost 3 bases and 3 bases respectively, with 8 bases between them. This CDR3 is built from 13 residues. CDR3 in amino acids: CASSLEGYYGYTF. CDR3 sequence (DNA): TGTGCCAGCAGTTTGGAGGGGTACTATGGCTACACCTTC.

This sequence joins TRBV5-8 and TRBJ2-7, with unresolved D. Trimming stripped 4 bases from V and 0 bases from J, with 5 bases between. Germline assignment: CDR1 SGHTS and CDR2 YDEGEE. The CDR3 has 12 residues. The CDR3 coding sequence is TGTGCCAGCAGCGGCCTCTCCTACGAGCAGTACTTC. Translated, it gives CASSGLSYEQYF.

The rearrangement joins TRBV19 to TRBJ1-2, with unresolved D. V was clipped by 3 bases and J by 2 bases, with 10 bases between them. CDR1 and CDR2 from the germline V gene are LNHDA and SQIVND (reference sequence). This CDR3 comprises 14 residues. As DNA, the CDR3 is TGTGCCAGTAGTATGTCGACGGCGAACTATGGCTACACCTTC. As protein: CASSMSTANYGYTF. Filled out from reference TRBV19 and TRBJ1-2, the complete variable domain reads DGGITQSPKYLFRKEGQNVTLSCEQNLNHDAMYWYRQDPGQGLRLIYYSQIVNDFQKGDIAEGYSVSREKKESFPLTVTSAQKNPTAFYLCASSMSTANYGYTFGSGTRLTVV.

The chain joins TRBV30 to TRBJ2-6; D unclear. V was clipped by 2 bases and J by 16 bases, with 30 bases between them. The CDR3 extends over 17 amino acids. Germline values: CDR1 GTSNPN, CDR2 SVGIG (reference sequence). The CDR3 loop is CAWSPPRYNKSGQRLTF. CDR3 sequence (DNA): TGTGCCTGGAGTCCACCGCGTTATAACAAGTCGGGCCAACGTCTGACTTTC.

V is TRBV11-2 and J is TRBJ1-3; D remains unclear. This CDR3 contains 17 residues. CDR1 SGHAT and CDR2 FQNNGV come from the germline V gene. V lost 3 bases to trimming and J lost 1 base, with 16 bases between them. The CDR3: CASSFLTRSPSGNTIYF. CDR3 in DNA: TGTGCCAGCAGCTTCCTCACTCGTAGTCCTTCTGGAAACACCATATATTTT.

V gene TRBV7-9 combines with J gene TRBJ1-1, with 9 bases aligning to TRBD1. The germline CDR1 and CDR2 sequences are SEHNR and FQNEAQ (reference sequence). J lost 5 bases, V lost 3 bases, and 7 bases had no gene match. This CDR3 contains 15 residues. Here the CDR3 reads CASSFAGTGTTEAFF. DNA of the CDR3: TGTGCCAGCAGCTTCGCCGGGACAGGGACGACTGAAGCTTTCTTT.

The CDR3 reads CALAGTGQETQYF. CDR3 nucleotides: TGTGCCTTGGCCGGGACAGGACAAGAGACCCAGTACTTC. This sequence joins TRBV30 and TRBJ2-5; TRBD1 agrees at 8 bases. In germline, CDR1 is GTSNPN, CDR2 SVGIG (reference sequence). CDR3 length equals 13 residues. V gave up 7 bases and J gave up 2 bases; unmatched junction bases: 6.

This chain connects TRBV6-5 to TRBJ2-1, with D possibly being TRBD2 (5 bases). Germline values: CDR1 MNHEY, CDR2 SVGAGI. This CDR3 spans 13 amino acids. V gave up 5 bases and J gave up 8 bases, with 13 bases separating them. CDR3 sequence (DNA): TGTGCCAGCAGTCGAGATAGCGTCGATGAGCAGTTCTTC. Encoded protein: CASSRDSVDEQFF.

This clone was seen just once. This sequence joins TRBV19 and TRBJ2-7; D ambiguous. Germline values: CDR1 LNHDA, CDR2 SQIVND (reference sequence). V dropped 4 bases and J dropped 3 bases, with 10 bases sitting between them. The CDR3 is 13 residues long. CDR3 amino acids: CASSKDGYYEQYF. CDR3 bases: TGTGCCAGTAGTAAGGACGGATACTACGAGCAGTACTTC.

This clone showed up just a few times. This chain uses TRBV4-1 with TRBJ1-3; D is ambiguous. The ends were cut back, 4 bases at V and 4 bases at J, with 14 bases in the middle. The CDR3 has 15 residues. Per germline, CDR1 MGHRA and CDR2 YSYEKL. This CDR3 is CASSLDLGFGNTIYF. As DNA, the CDR3 is TGCGCCAGCAGCCTCGATTTAGGGTTCGGAAACACCATATATTTT.

This chain links TRBV4-1 with TRBJ2-7; D may be TRBD2 (5 bases). CDR3 size: 15 residues. The germline V gene encodes CDR1 MGHRA and CDR2 YSYEKL. V was trimmed by 0 bases and J by 2 bases, leaving 11 bases between them. The CDR3 coding sequence is TGCGCCAGCAGCCAAGACTCCAGCGGCACCTACGAGCAGTACTTC. Protein product: CASSQDSSGTYEQYF.

V usage is TRBV25-1 and J usage is TRBJ1-5; D not resolved. This CDR3 is 14 amino acids long. V lost 3 bases, J lost 1 base, and 7 bases lay in between. Germline V gene data show CDR1 as MGHDK and CDR2 as SYGVNS. The CDR3 spells CASSEIWSNQPQHF. CDR3 DNA: TGTGCCAGCAGTGAGATCTGGAGCAATCAGCCCCAGCATTTT.

The chain links TRBV11-2 to TRBJ2-4; D is unclear. Germline V gene sequence: CDR1 SGHAT, CDR2 FQNNGV. V was shortened by 6 bases and J by 0 bases, with 15 bases between the two germline ends. The CDR3 sequence is 16 residues long. CDR3 nucleotides: TGTGCCAGCAGTTTTAGACTCGAACTAGCCAAAAACATTCAGTACTTC. It is translated as CASSFRLELAKNIQYF.

This chain joins TRBV5-1 and TRBJ2-3; tentatively, D is TRBD1 (6 bases). Trimming removed 1 base from V and 0 bases from J, with 12 bases in between. Germline V CDR1 and CDR2: SGHRS, YFSETQ. This CDR3 has 16 residues. The CDR3 coding sequence is TGCGCCAGCAGCTTGCACGATCAGGGGAGCACAGATACGCAGTATTTT. Protein sequence: CASSLHDQGSTDTQYF.

This sequence joins TRBV27 and TRBJ2-7; 7 positions match TRBD1. This CDR3 region has 14 residues. After removal of 6 bases from V and 4 bases from J, the junction contained 9 bases not matched to a gene. CDR1 and CDR2 (germline): MNHEY, SMNVEV (reference sequence). The CDR3 loop is CASSFSGTDYEQYF. The CDR3, as DNA: TGTGCCAGCAGCTTCTCTGGGACAGATTACGAGCAGTACTTC.

V is TRBV7-6 and J is TRBJ2-1; TRBD2 matches at 7 bases. CDR3 length: 18 residues. Germline-derived CDR1 and CDR2 are SGHVS and FNYEAQ. J lost 0 bases, V lost 2 bases, and 10 bases had no gene match. The CDR3 region has the DNA TGTGCCAGCAGCTTAACGACCCTTAGCGGGCCCTCCTACAATGAGCAGTTCTTC. Translated: CASSLTTLSGPSYNEQFF.

The chain couples TRBV7-9 to TRBJ2-2, with D unresolved. V lost 1 base to trimming and J lost 6 bases, with 6 bases between them. The CDR3 runs to 13 residues. Germline values: CDR1 SEHNR, CDR2 FQNEAQ (reference sequence). The CDR3 coding sequence is TGTGCCAGCAGCTTAGAGGTGGCCGGGGAGCTGTTTTTT. Its protein product is CASSLEVAGELFF. Filled out from reference TRBV7-9 and TRBJ2-2, the complete variable domain reads DTGVSQNPRHKITKRGQNVTFRCDPISEHNRLYWYRQTLGQGPEFLTYFQNEAQLEKSRLLSDRFSAERPKGSFSTLEIQRTEQGDSAMYLCASSLEVAGELFFGEGSRLTVL.

The genes are TRBV18 and TRBJ1-1; D is undetermined. Trimming removed 0 bases at V and 12 bases at J, with 14 bases between. Per the germline V gene, CDR1 is KGHSH and CDR2 is LQKENI. The CDR3 runs 13 residues. CDR3 protein: CASSPPGENHPFF. The CDR3 region has the DNA TGTGCCAGCTCACCACCCGGGGAGAACCATCCTTTCTTT.

The chain uses TRBV7-8 and TRBJ1-5, with D maybe TRBD1 (6 bases). The CDR3 contains 14 residues. CDR1 is SGHVS and CDR2 is FQNEAQ in the germline V gene. The germline V and J ends were trimmed by 4 bases and 0 bases, with 7 bases remaining between them. The CDR3 here is CASSWTDSNQPQHF. The DNA for the CDR3 is TGTGCCAGCAGCTGGACAGATAGCAATCAGCCCCAGCATTTT. Full variable domain (rest looked up from reference TRBV7-8 and TRBJ1-5): GAGVSQSPRYKVAKRGQDVALRCDPISGHVSLFWYQQALGQGPEFLTYFQNEAQLDKSGLPSDRFFAERPEGSVSTLKIQRTQQEDSAVYLCASSWTDSNQPQHFGDGTRLSIL.

The rearrangement joins TRBV2 to TRBJ2-7; no clear D gene. This CDR3 is 14 amino acids long. Trimming took 3 bases from V and 3 from J, leaving 12 bases between them. CDR1 SNHLY and CDR2 FYNNEI come from the germline V gene. The CDR3 is CASSEGSSGYEQYF. DNA of the CDR3: TGTGCCAGCAGTGAGGGTTCTAGTGGCTACGAGCAGTACTTC.